This TCR beta chain was recovered during a study of identical twins. Study outcomes and limitations: The study based its conclusions on cross-sectional statistical analysis and did not follow the same donors. Excess sharing by twins proved weaker in beta out-of-frame sequences.

Trimming removed 0 bases from V and 0 bases from J; junction bases left unmatched: 5. This CDR3 spans 17 amino acids. Germline V gene sequence: CDR1 SGHTA, CDR2 FQGNSA. Using its own MiXCR run on the 5' RACE reads, TCRdb lists one record per CDR3 protein. The table lists about 240,000 distinct CDR3 sequences, 9.5% to 15% of them singletons. This clonotype was seen only a few times. Its antigen is unidentified. The sample was also reused in another study, on yellow fever vaccine responses in identical twins.

The chain carries TRBV7-2 and TRBJ2-1; TRBD1 matches at 7 bases. Material: memory (CD45RO+) T cells sorted from blood. This clonotype was obtained from a woman between 18 and 29 years old in good health. CDR3 bases: TGTGCCAGCAGCTTAGCGGGACAGTCCAGCTCCTACAATGAGCAGTTCTTC. Protein product: CASSLAGQSSSYNEQFF.